This T cell receptor (beta chain) emerged from a study of T-cell memory formation after mild COVID-19. Study-wide results and limits: The main location of contracting CD4+ clones was CM and EM, and that of contracting CD8+ clones was EMRA. A balance of CD4 and CD8 characterized clones contracting day 15 to 85, whereas later expanders leaned CD4+.

V trimming: 3 bases; J trimming: 2 bases; junction bases outside the gene matches: 5. Germline CDR1 and CDR2: KGHSH and LQKENI. The CDR3 has 15 amino acids. In the case of this clonotype: Its antigen remains unknown.

UMIs and sample barcodes were carried by the TCR alpha and TCR beta cDNA libraries that 5'RACE produced using constant-segment primers. In TCRdb, the 5' RACE reads were re-called with MiXCR into one record per CDR3 protein. Of roughly 350,000 distinct CDR3 sequences listed, 25% to 30% were seen once; the top ten hold around an eighth. The TCR was taken from an adult woman who had mild COVID-19 (a few samples of this study predate the infection). Cell type and time point are not known. This chain joins TRBV18 and TRBJ2-7; TRBD2 agrees at 9 bases. Sequencing input: PBMCs or a T cell subset sorted from them (not recorded which). The CDR3 nucleotides are TGTGCCAGCTCACCGGCTAGCGGGACCCCCTACGAGCAGTACTTC. Translation gives CASSPASGTPYEQYF.